One and the same sample provided the 5 T cell receptor beta chains below, sequenced in a study of T cell responses to AZD1222 COVID-19 vaccine. Profiling relied on immunoSEQ multiplex PCR, and the TCRdb table lists in-frame clones only, not all of them. Among about 120,000 clones listed, roughly 86% were seen once. The sequencing here drew on peripheral blood, taken 28 days after the second AZD1222 dose. The receptors originated from an adult who received the AZD1222 COVID-19 vaccine.

This clone was counted only a few times. This chain connects TRBV6-5 to TRBJ1-4; perhaps TRBD1 as D (5 bases). Germline CDR1 reads MNHEY; CDR2 reads SVGAGI. With 0 bases removed from V and 11 bases from J, the gap between germline ends came to 16 bases. The CDR3 contains 15 residues. CDR3 protein: CASSYSSRVEGKLFF. The CDR3 DNA sequence: TGTGCCAGCAGTTACTCCTCCAGGGTGGAAGGGAAACTGTTTTTT.

CDR3 DNA sequence: TGTGCCAGCAGCCCGGAGGGACTCCGGAACACTGAAGCTTTCTTT. It codes for CASSPEGLRNTEAFF. The genes are TRBV7-9 and TRBJ1-1; possible D gene TRBD1, 5 bases. Per germline, CDR1 SEHNR and CDR2 FQNEAQ (reference sequence). Trimming cost V 5 bases and J 1 base, with 14 bases left between them. This CDR3 spans 15 amino acids.

This chain uses TRBV28 with TRBJ2-2; 7 nucleotides line up with TRBD1. Germline V gene data show CDR1 as MDHEN and CDR2 as SYDVKM. The V segment lost 7 bases and the J segment 7 bases; nucleotides outside the gene matches: 12. The CDR3 contains 15 residues. The CDR3 DNA sequence: TGTGCCAGCACCCCAGCAAGGGGGCCTGGCGGGGAGCTGTTTTTT. Translated, it gives CASTPARGPGGELFF.

The chain combines TRBV5-4 with TRBJ1-1, with 8 nucleotides matching TRBD1. After removal of 9 bases from V and 2 bases from J, the junction contained 15 bases not matched to a gene. Germline lookup yields CDR1 SGHNT and CDR2 YYREEE (reference sequence). The CDR3 runs to 16 residues. CDR3 in DNA: TGTGCCACCCGCCGGGGGGGGACAGGATTTAACACTGAAGCTTTCTTT. Protein: CATRRGGTGFNTEAFF.

This clone was seen only once. This chain connects TRBV18 to TRBJ1-1; D is ambiguous. Trimming removed 4 bases at V and 1 base at J, with 10 bases between. The length of the CDR3 is 14 residues. Germline CDR1 and CDR2: KGHSH and LQKENI. The CDR3, as DNA: TGTGCCAGCTCACAGCTCCAGCAGAACACTGAAGCTTTCTTT. As protein: CASSQLQQNTEAFF.